This entry lists 16 T cell receptor beta chains sequenced from one sample in a study of human T cells and chemical hapten exposure. Using its own MiXCR run on the RACE reads, TCRdb lists one record per CDR3 protein. The data hold 100,000 or so distinct CDR3 sequences, with 11% observed a single time. Regarding time point: patch test 1, 2 weeks after DPC sensitization. Treatment indicated: therapeutic diphenylcyclopropenone sensitization with weekly scalp DPC. The sample was whole blood, taken in connection with sensitization to the hapten diphenylcyclopropenone (DPC). All receptors come from a woman in her 40s with alopecia areata. Some clones in this sample may be carry-over from other donors' samples.

The table lists this clonotype with many counts. This chain uses TRBV20-1 with TRBJ2-3; no clear D. The germline V gene has CDR1 DFQATT and CDR2 SNEGSKA (reference sequence). This CDR3 is built from 14 residues. Trimming took off 1 base at V and 0 bases at J, with 8 bases between the two ends. CDR3 coding DNA: TGCAGTGCTAGAGTTGGTCGAAGCACAGATACGCAGTATTTT. It is translated as CSARVGRSTDTQYF.

The chain joins TRBV7-8 to TRBJ2-1; 9 bases are shared with TRBD2. J was trimmed by 9 bases and V by 5 bases; bases with no gene match: 17. The CDR3 totals 17 residues. CDR1 and CDR2 (germline): SGHVS, FQNEAQ. The DNA for the CDR3 is TGTGCCAGCAGCCCGTCGGGGCTAGCGGGACCCTTAGGTGAGCAGTTCTTC. Its translation: CASSPSGLAGPLGEQFF.

As for this clonotype: A single base separates this from a much larger clone, so it may be a read error. The chain links TRBV3-1 to TRBJ2-7; TRBD2 might be the D (5 bases). CDR3 size: 15 residues. From germline, CDR1 is LGHDT and CDR2 YNNKEL (reference sequence). V was trimmed by 5 bases and J by 5 bases, leaving 19 bases between them. The DNA of the CDR3 is TGTGCCAGCAGCTCCTGGACTTCCTCCCCGGACGAGCAGTACTTC. This codes for CASSSWTSSPDEQYF.

Ten or more counts support this clonotype. For the CDR3, the DNA is TGTGCCAGCAGTTACCAGAGGAACACTGAAGCTTTCTTT. Its protein is CASSYQRNTEAFF. The chain uses TRBV6-5 and TRBJ1-1; no firm D call. The CDR3 has 13 residues. CDR1 is MNHEY, CDR2 SVGAGI, per germline. V was cut by 2 bases and J by 1 base, with 5 bases left in between.

This clonotype was counted many times. The chain combines TRBV7-2 with TRBJ1-1, with 8 bases that match TRBD1. This CDR3 has 13 amino acids. The V segment lost 5 bases and the J segment 7 bases; nucleotides outside the gene matches: 6. The V gene's germline CDR1 is SGHTA and CDR2 FQGNSA. The CDR3, as DNA: TGTGCCAGCAGCCCCGGAGACAGGGGTGAAGCTTTCTTT. Its translation is CASSPGDRGEAFF.

In this sample, this clonotype turned up many times. The chain joins TRBV4-2 to TRBJ1-5; D possibly corresponds to TRBD1 (5 bases). V was shortened by 4 bases and J by 0 bases, with 10 bases between the two germline ends. Germline loops: CDR1 LGHNA, CDR2 YNFKEQ. There are 15 residues in the CDR3. This chain's CDR3 is CASSRDGDSNQPQHF. In nucleotides, the CDR3 is TGTGCCAGCAGCCGGGACGGAGATAGCAATCAGCCCCAGCATTTT.

The chain recombines TRBV27 with TRBJ2-7; TRBD1 agrees at 9 bases. V lost 7 bases to trimming and J lost 6 bases; unmatched junction nucleotides: 7. This CDR3 region has 13 residues. The germline V gene has CDR1 MNHEY and CDR2 SMNVEV (reference sequence). CDR3 region: CASKRGQGLEQYF. The CDR3 DNA sequence: TGTGCCAGCAAACGTGGACAGGGGCTCGAGCAGTACTTC.

This clonotype appeared a few times. This chain links TRBV28 with TRBJ2-1; 8 nucleotides agree with TRBD2. Germline loops: CDR1 MDHEN, CDR2 SYDVKM. This CDR3 has 14 residues. The V and J ends lost 5 bases and 2 bases, in that order; junction bases with no gene match: 2. CDR3 in DNA: TGTGCCAGCAGTACGGGAGGGACCTACAATGAGCAGTTCTTC. Its translation: CASSTGGTYNEQFF.

This chain connects TRBV2 to TRBJ1-1, with 7 nucleotides matching TRBD1. In germline, CDR1 is SNHLY, CDR2 FYNNEI. The CDR3 runs to 13 residues. Trimming removed 4 bases from V and 5 bases from J; junction bases left unmatched: 4. This CDR3 reads CASSVRGRTEAFF. CDR3 nucleotides: TGTGCCAGCAGTGTAAGGGGGCGGACTGAAGCTTTCTTT.

This clonotype came up many times. In DNA, the CDR3 is TGTGCCAGCAGCCCGCACAGGGGGCGGAACACTGAAGCTTTCTTT. As protein: CASSPHRGRNTEAFF. The chain joins TRBV11-2 to TRBJ1-1; 9 nucleotides line up with TRBD1. Germline CDR1 reads SGHAT; CDR2 reads FQNNGV. The CDR3 has 15 residues. After removal of 5 bases from V and 1 base from J, the junction contained 5 bases not matched to a gene.

This clonotype appeared many times. J is TRBJ2-7 and V is TRBV28; D is unresolved. V shed 7 bases and J shed 6 bases, with 13 bases lying between them. Per germline, CDR1 MDHEN and CDR2 SYDVKM. The CDR3 sequence is 12 residues long. The CDR3, as DNA: TGTGCCAGCAACACATGGGTCGGCGAGCAGTACTTC. Translating gives CASNTWVGEQYF.

This clonotype was seen a handful of times. The rearrangement links TRBV19 to TRBJ1-5, with D perhaps matching TRBD1 (5 bases). Trimming stripped 0 bases from V and 3 bases from J, with 12 bases between. The CDR3 is 16 residues long. Per germline, CDR1 LNHDA and CDR2 SQIVND (reference sequence). The CDR3 region has the DNA TGTGCCAGTAGTATAGATACCGACAGACCCAATCAGCCCCAGCATTTT. Translation gives CASSIDTDRPNQPQHF. The full variable domain, its missing parts supplied by reference TRBV19 and TRBJ1-5, is DGGITQSPKYLFRKEGQNVTLSCEQNLNHDAMYWYRQDPGQGLRLIYYSQIVNDFQKGDIAEGYSVSREKKESFPLTVTSAQKNPTAFYLCASSIDTDRPNQPQHFGDGTRLSIL.

This clonotype was picked up many times. The V call is TRBV9, the J call TRBJ2-1; 7 nucleotides align to TRBD2. The germline CDR1 and CDR2 sequences are SGDLS and YYNGEE. The CDR3 length is 13 residues. Trimming took 2 bases from V and 9 from J; bases not matched to a gene: 5. CDR3 nucleotides: TGTGCCAGCAGCGTGGGGGGGACCGGTGAGCAGTTCTTC. This sequence encodes CASSVGGTGEQFF. Full variable domain (missing parts from reference TRBV9 and TRBJ2-1): DSGVTQTPKHLITATGQRVTLRCSPRSGDLSVYWYQQSLDQGLQFLIQYYNGEERAKGNILERFSAQQFPDLHSELNLSSLELGDSALYFCASSVGGTGEQFFGPGTRLTVL.

This clonotype was observed a few times. The V gene is TRBV12-3 or TRBV12-4, the J gene TRBJ1-6, with D uncertain. CDR3 length equals 14 residues. V lost 1 base and J lost 7, with 8 bases in between. Written as DNA, the CDR3 is TGTGCCAGCAGTTTAGGTCAGAAAAATTCACCCCTCCACTTT. Its translation is CASSLGQKNSPLHF.

J is TRBJ2-7 and V is TRBV12-3 or TRBV12-4; perhaps TRBD2 as D (7 bases). V was cut by 6 bases and J by 4 bases, with 22 bases left in between. This CDR3 has 16 residues. The CDR3 DNA sequence: TGTGCCAGCAGGCCACGCGGGGGCCCGGGTTTGTACGAGCAGTACTTC. Encoded protein: CASRPRGGPGLYEQYF.

This clonotype was seen repeatedly, ten times or more. The CDR3 spells CATTPNVGGTQYF. CDR3 nucleotide sequence: TGTGCCACCACCCCCAACGTGGGGGGGACCCAGTACTTC. The rearrangement joins TRBV27 to TRBJ2-5, with D possibly being TRBD2 (6 bases). Trimming cost V 10 bases and J 7 bases, with 19 bases left between them. The germline CDR1 and CDR2 sequences are MNHEY and SMNVEV (reference sequence). There are 13 residues in the CDR3.